Listed below are T cell receptor beta chains from one sample, sequenced in a study of blood T cell repertoires in COVID-19. The repertoire was sequenced with immunoSEQ multiplex PCR; TCRdb's copy has only in-frame clones and lacks some. The sample has around 200,000 clones, approximately 87% seen once; the top ten hold approximately 6.2%. The sample consisted of peripheral blood. Receptor source: a man aged 55-75 years who had recovered from COVID-19. CDR3s include the opening cysteine and the closing phenylalanine or tryptophan. The order of the fields is V gene, CDR3 length, J gene, CDR3 protein.

TRBV24-1	14	TRBJ2-1	CATSDLRTLNEQFF
TRBV18	14	TRBJ2-5	CASTMGLAGETQYF
TRBV7-2	15	TRBJ1-5	CASSYGPDRVQPQHF
TRBV5-1	14	TRBJ2-1	CASSLGTGNNEQFF
TRBV9	14	TRBJ1-3	CASSDQGSGNTIYF
TRBV7-8	16	TRBJ1-3	CASSLNRGFGGNTIYF
TRBV28	15	TRBJ2-7	CASSSGTTRSYEQYF
TRBV7-9	15	TRBJ2-5	CASSRLAGAQETQYF
TRBV5-8	15	TRBJ2-7	CASSTRTSGSYEQYF
TRBV3-1/TRBV3-2	19	TRBJ1-1	CASSQGGGTGGSMNTEAFF
TRBV4-3	14	TRBJ1-1	CASSQEELSTEAFF
TRBV15	16	TRBJ2-1	CATSRALAGGQDEQFF
TRBV29-1	13	TRBJ1-5	CSVASGGHQPQHF
TRBV19	15	TRBJ2-6	CASTKTGSGANVLTF
TRBV20-1	15	TRBJ1-1	CSASSRTGIYTEAFF
TRBV18	18	TRBJ2-7	CASSPSPGTSGSGYEQYF
TRBV4-1	15	TRBJ1-4	CASSQDTPGDEKLFF
TRBV24-1	17	TRBJ1-6	CATRELQGMKDNSPLHF
TRBV6-5	15	TRBJ1-6	CASSFSRAGGSPLHF
TRBV7-9	16	TRBJ1-4	CASTQWEGYRNEKLFF
TRBV5-8	12	TRBJ1-6	CASSLQNSPLHF
TRBV6-1	14	TRBJ1-5	CASSATGGNQPQHF
TRBV18	14	TRBJ2-7	CASSTTAVSYEQYF
TRBV30	13	TRBJ1-5	CAWSPQGNQPQHF
TRBV6-6	13	TRBJ1-1	CASSYPTEAEAFF
TRBV4-1	17	TRBJ2-4	CASSQVSAQGGKNIQYF
TRBV19	15	TRBJ2-1	CASSRPSGIYNEQFF
TRBV7-8	15	TRBJ2-1	CASSLTGSSYNEQFF
TRBV5-1	14	TRBJ2-7	CASSLAGSAYEQYF
TRBV5-1	16	TRBJ2-3	CASSLSAGPSTDTQYF
TRBV6-5	15	TRBJ2-3	CASTPVGALTDTQYF
TRBV6-6	14	TRBJ1-3	CASSTQGSGNTIYF
TRBV5-1	13	TRBJ1-2	CASSFVGTGGLTF
TRBV28	12	TRBJ1-6	CASSINNSPLHF
TRBV6-2/TRBV6-3	15	TRBJ2-3	CASSYDDGGTDTQYF
TRBV7-2	16	TRBJ2-7	CASSLPTGTLSSEQYF
TRBV7-9	14	TRBJ1-1	CASSLLTGWGEAFF
TRBV10-1	13	TRBJ2-4	CASSANRDDIQYF
TRBV7-3	18	TRBJ2-1	CASSLKGTGGRILNEQFF
TRBV7-2	16	TRBJ2-7	CASRGLPGQSSYEQYF
TRBV24-1	18	TRBJ2-2	CATSDFGGREWATGELFF
TRBV29-1	15	TRBJ2-6	CSVRQGAAGANVLTF
TRBV5-1	14	TRBJ1-1	CASAPEGVYTEAFF
TRBV29-1	14	TRBJ1-5	CSVDGGDSNQPQHF
TRBV27	13	TRBJ2-7	CASRRTGSYEQYF
TRBV4-1	14	TRBJ1-6	CASSREQGRSPLHF
TRBV9	15	TRBJ1-2	CASSVALNPYYGYTF
TRBV7-8	14	TRBJ1-2	CASSLIQGDYGYTF
TRBV28	12	TRBJ2-7	CASRAGPGQAYF
TRBV7-9	15	TRBJ1-5	CASKPDRESNQPQHF
TRBV10-1	15	TRBJ2-7	CASSEGSGDYYEQYF
TRBV7-2	13	TRBJ2-7	CASSLFGPYEQYF
TRBV18	14	TRBJ1-1	CASSPSGRNTEAFF
TRBV6-4	14	TRBJ2-1	CASSEGTSMDEQFF
TRBV18	16	TRBJ2-1	CASSPPWTGSYNEQFF
TRBV10-3	17	TRBJ2-2	CAISTGTSGSHTGELFF
TRBV4-1	16	TRBJ1-2	CASSQVGGQGAGGYTF
TRBV29-1	12	TRBJ2-2	CSVGNGGGELFF